The entry below gives a single TCR beta chain sequence along with its context. The antigen is not known. Trimming stripped 7 bases from V and 2 bases from J, with 14 bases between. The germline V gene encodes CDR1 SQVTM and CDR2 ANQGSEA. The CDR3 loop spans 13 amino acids. The record originates from a study of human T cells and chemical hapten exposure. The overall study: Chiefly female patients presented with alopecia areata, totalis or universalis.

Attachment of unique molecular identifiers to individual cDNA molecules was performed in the library. One entry per CDR3 protein results from TCRdb running MiXCR on the RACE reads. The data show tens of thousands of distinct CDR3 sequences, around 30% seen once. Whole-study results and caveats: There was alopecia in the donors, so their immune response may differ from that of healthy people.

Time point defined: patch test 1, 2 weeks after DPC sensitization. Sample treatment: therapeutic diphenylcyclopropenone sensitization with weekly scalp DPC. This TCR derives from a man aged 35 to 55 with alopecia areata. Some clones in this sample may be carry-over from other donors' samples. The sequencing used whole blood, collected in connection with sensitization to the hapten diphenylcyclopropenone (DPC). This chain joins TRBV29-1 and TRBJ1-1; unclear D gene. The CDR3 spells CSAREGLNTEAFF. The CDR3 nucleotides read TGCAGCGCAAGAGAAGGGCTAAACACTGAAGCTTTCTTT.